The source of this TCR beta chain is a study of shared clonotypes between healthy human individuals. Findings and caveats of the study: Across subsets, estimated richness was generally greater for naive than for memory populations. Clonotype sharing among donors was expected to depend on sequencing depth.

The germline V and J ends were trimmed by 0 bases and 0 bases, with 8 bases remaining between them. The CDR3 length is 15 residues. The germline V gene has CDR1 LNHNV and CDR2 YYDKDF (reference sequence). TCRdb's table, derived via immunoSEQ multiplex PCR, lists solely in-frame clones and lacks some. The sample holds around 690,000 clones; 80% to 95% are singletons and the top ten take 34%. A word on this clone: Its antigen is unidentified.

The source material was memory CD8+ T cells from PBMCs. This sample's subset: CD45RO+ cells pooled with CCR7-negative TemRA cells. The clonotype originates from a man aged 18-30 years in good health. Some clones in this sample may be carry-over from other donors' samples. This chain uses TRBV15 with TRBJ1-1; D gene unclear. The CDR3 bases are TGTGCCACCAGCAGAGATGCCAGCCTGAACACTGAAGCTTTCTTT. Protein product: CATSRDASLNTEAFF.